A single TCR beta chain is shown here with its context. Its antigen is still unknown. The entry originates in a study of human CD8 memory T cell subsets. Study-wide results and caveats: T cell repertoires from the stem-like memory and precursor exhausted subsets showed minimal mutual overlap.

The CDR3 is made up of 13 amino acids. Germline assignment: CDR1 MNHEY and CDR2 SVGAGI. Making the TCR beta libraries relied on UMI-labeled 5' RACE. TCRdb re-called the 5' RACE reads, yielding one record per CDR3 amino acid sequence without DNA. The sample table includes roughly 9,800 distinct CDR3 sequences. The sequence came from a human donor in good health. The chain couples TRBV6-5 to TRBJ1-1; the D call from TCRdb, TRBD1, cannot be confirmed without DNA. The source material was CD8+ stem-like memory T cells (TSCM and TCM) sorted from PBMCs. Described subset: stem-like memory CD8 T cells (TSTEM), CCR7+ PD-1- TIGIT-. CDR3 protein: CASSTGGRTEAFF.